A selection of T cell receptor beta chains follows, all from one sample in a study of monozygotic twins with inflammatory bowel disease. TCRdb re-called the 5' RACE reads and catalogs CDR3 proteins one per entry, DNA excluded. The table lists some 170,000 distinct CDR3 sequences, with 2.8% in the top ten. The sample was blood. Receptors were obtained from a human donor with ulcerative colitis or Crohn's disease, or a healthy co-twin of an affected twin (not recorded which). Both conserved end residues are part of each CDR3.

>TRBV6-2/TRBV6-3|TRBJ2-7
CASTLERSSYEQYF
>TRBV19|TRBJ1-1
CASSVETEAFF
>TRBV20-1|TRBJ2-3
CSARAPDRSTDTQYF
>TRBV5-1|TRBJ2-1
CASSATLAGGKADNEQFF
>TRBV7-9|TRBJ2-7
CASKPDRVDEQYF
>TRBV5-4|TRBJ2-1
CASSSGAAPHEQFF
>TRBV5-1|TRBJ2-5
CASSLARRASGRQETQYF
>TRBV6-5|TRBJ2-7
CASSDSGLAGVSYEQYF
>TRBV7-3|TRBJ2-3
CASSQGLASTDTQYF
>TRBV6-5|TRBJ2-7
CASSYWGPSGGYEQYF